This T cell receptor beta chain was obtained from a study of T cell responses to AZD1222 COVID-19 vaccine. Assay used: immunoSEQ multiplex PCR; TCRdb lists only in-frame clones, some missing. This sample has about 170,000 clones, with roughly 89% found just once. General observations from the study: Donors, mostly white British, included more females; clonal diversity was possibly underestimated.

About this clone: The antigen remains unidentified.

Per the germline V gene, CDR1 is SNHLY and CDR2 is FYNNEI. The CDR3 sequence is 13 residues long. The ends were cut back, 4 bases at V and 4 bases at J, with 8 bases in the middle. The sequence derives from an adult in good health. V and J are TRBV2 and TRBJ1-3; perhaps TRBD1 as D (6 bases). The sample consisted of peripheral blood, taken on day 0 of AZD1222 vaccination. CDR3 nucleotide sequence: TGTGCCAGCAGTGGGGGGCTAGGAAACACCATATATTTT. Amino acid sequence: CASSGGLGNTIYF.